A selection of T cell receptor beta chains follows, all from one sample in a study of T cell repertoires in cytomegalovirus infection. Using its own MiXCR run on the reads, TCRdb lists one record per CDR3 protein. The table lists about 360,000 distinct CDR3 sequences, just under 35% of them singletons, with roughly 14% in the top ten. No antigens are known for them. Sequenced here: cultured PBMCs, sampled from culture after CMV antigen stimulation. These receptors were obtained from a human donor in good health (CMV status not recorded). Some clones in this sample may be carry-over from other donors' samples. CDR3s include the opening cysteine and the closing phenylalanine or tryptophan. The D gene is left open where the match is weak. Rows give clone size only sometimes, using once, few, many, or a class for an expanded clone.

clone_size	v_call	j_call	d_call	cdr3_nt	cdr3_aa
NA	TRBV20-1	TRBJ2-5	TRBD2	TGCAGTGCTAGAGACAGCGGGAGGGTCCCCCAGACCCAGTACTTC	CSARDSGRVPQTQYF
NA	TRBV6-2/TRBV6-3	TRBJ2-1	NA	TGTGCCAGCAGTTACTCGACCGGGACCTACAATGAGCAGTTCTTC	CASSYSTGTYNEQFF
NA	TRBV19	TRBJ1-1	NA	TGTGCCAGTAGGACCCTGCGGGGGGGCAGGGCGAATGTTAACACTGAAGCTTTCTTT	CASRTLRGGRANVNTEAFF
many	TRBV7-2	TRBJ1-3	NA	TGTGCCAGCAGCTTAGCGGGGGTGGACACCATATATTTT	CASSLAGVDTIYF
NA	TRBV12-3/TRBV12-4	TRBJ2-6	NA	TGTGCCAGCAGTTGGGGGGCCAACGTCCTGACTTTC	CASSWGANVLTF
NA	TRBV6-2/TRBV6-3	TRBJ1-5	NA	TGTGCCAGCAGTTACGCGAACACCGGGGGCAATCAGCCCCAGCATTTT	CASSYANTGGNQPQHF
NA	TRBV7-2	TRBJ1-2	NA	TGTGCCAGCAGCCTGGGACCGATCTATGGCTACACCTTC	CASSLGPIYGYTF
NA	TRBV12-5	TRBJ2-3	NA	TGTGCTAGTGGTTTGGAACTGGGTTCCAGCTTAGATACGCAGTATTTT	CASGLELGSSLDTQYF
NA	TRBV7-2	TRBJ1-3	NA	TGTGCCAGCAGTAAAACAGCGAGATCTGGAAACACCATATATTTT	CASSKTARSGNTIYF
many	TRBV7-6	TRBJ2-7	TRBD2	TGTGCCAGCAGCTTAGAGCCCGGACTAGCGGGAGGGCCAGCCTACGAGCAGTACTTC	CASSLEPGLAGGPAYEQYF
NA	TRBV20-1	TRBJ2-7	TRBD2	TGCAGTGCTACCCCGGGACGGGGGGTCTACGAGCAGTACTTC	CSATPGRGVYEQYF
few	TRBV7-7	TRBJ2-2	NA	TGTGCCAGCAGCTTAAGTGTCACCGGGGAGCTGTTTTTT	CASSLSVTGELFF
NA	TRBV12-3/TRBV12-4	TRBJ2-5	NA	TGTGCCAGCAGTTTCCCCCCCCACGAAGAGACCCAGTACTTC	CASSFPPHEETQYF
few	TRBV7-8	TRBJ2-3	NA	TGTGCCAGCAGCTTAGATCTACCCCCCCCAGATACGCAGTATTTT	CASSLDLPPPDTQYF
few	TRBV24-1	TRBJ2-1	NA	TGTGCCACCAGTGAGGGGACCGGTGGGCAGTTCTTC	CATSEGTGGQFF
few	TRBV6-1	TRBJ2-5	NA	TGTGCCAGCTTCGACCTCCAAGAGACCCAGTACTTC	CASFDLQETQYF
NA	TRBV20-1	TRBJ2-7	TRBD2	TGCAGTGCTGAAAGCGGGAGGAGTCCCTACGAGCAGTACTTC	CSAESGRSPYEQYF
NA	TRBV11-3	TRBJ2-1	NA	TGTGCCAGCAGCTTAGTAACGCGCCCTAACAATGAGCAGTTCTTC	CASSLVTRPNNEQFF
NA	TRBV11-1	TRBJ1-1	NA	TGTGCCAGCGTAGAGGTTACTGAAGCTTTCTTT	CASVEVTEAFF
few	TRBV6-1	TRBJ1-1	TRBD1	TGTGCCAGCAGGACAGGGGGCGCCTCGGGCGGTGAAGCTTTCTTT	CASRTGGASGGEAFF
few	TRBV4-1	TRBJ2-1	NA	TGCGCCAGCAGCCAGTACAGCAGGGGTGTCGATGAGCAGTTCTTC	CASSQYSRGVDEQFF
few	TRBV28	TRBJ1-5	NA	TGTGCCAGCCTCACGGGCGGCAATCAGCCCCAGCATTTT	CASLTGGNQPQHF
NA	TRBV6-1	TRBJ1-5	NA	TGTGCCAGCAGTGAAAGGACGGTGCCCCTTCCTAATCAGCCCCAGCATTTT	CASSERTVPLPNQPQHF
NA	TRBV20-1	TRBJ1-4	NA	TGCAGTGCTCGACAGGACCCGCCTAATGAAAAACTGTTTTTT	CSARQDPPNEKLFF
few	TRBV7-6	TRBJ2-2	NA	TGTGCCAGCCCTGGGACCAGATACACCGGGGAGCTGTTTTTT	CASPGTRYTGELFF
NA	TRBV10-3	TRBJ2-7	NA	TGTGCCATCAGTTCAGAGCACTACGAGCAGTACTTC	CAISSEHYEQYF
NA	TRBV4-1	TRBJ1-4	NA	TGTGCCAGCAGCCAAGATGGGCAGGGTGCAACTAATGAAAAACTGTTTTTT	CASSQDGQGATNEKLFF
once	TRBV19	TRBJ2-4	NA	TGTGCCAGTAGGGTCGGAGAAGGAAACATTCAGTACTTC	CASRVGEGNIQYF
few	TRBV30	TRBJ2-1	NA	TGTGCCTGGAGTAAACGGAGACTAGGGAATGAGCAGTTCTTC	CAWSKRRLGNEQFF
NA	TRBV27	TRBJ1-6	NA	TGTGCCAGCAGTTTATCGGTCGGGGCCGGTTCACCCCTCCACTTT	CASSLSVGAGSPLHF
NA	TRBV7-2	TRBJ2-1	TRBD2	TGTGCCAGCTCTCCCAGCGGGAGGAGGCACGATGAGCAGTTCTTC	CASSPSGRRHDEQFF
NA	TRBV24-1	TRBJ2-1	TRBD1	TGTGCCACCAGGGGCGGACAGGGGAACTACAATGAGCAGTTCTTC	CATRGGQGNYNEQFF
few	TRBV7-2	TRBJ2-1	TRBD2	TGTGCCAGTTTAGCGGGAGGGACCCACAATGAGCAGTTCTTC	CASLAGGTHNEQFF
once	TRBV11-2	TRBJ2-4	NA	TGTGCCAGCAGCTTACGTCGGGACACGGAACAGTACTTC	CASSLRRDTEQYF
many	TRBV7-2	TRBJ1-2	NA	TGTGCCAGCAGCTTAGCCGAGGCGCAGGTCTATGGCTACACCTTC	CASSLAEAQVYGYTF
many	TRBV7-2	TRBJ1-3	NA	TGTGCCAGCAGCCACTTCCCCCACGTAGGGCGGTCTATGGACACCATATATTTT	CASSHFPHVGRSMDTIYF
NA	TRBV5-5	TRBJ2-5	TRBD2	TGTGCCAGCAGCTATTCGCCGGTTACTAGCGTCCAAGAGACCCAGTACTTC	CASSYSPVTSVQETQYF
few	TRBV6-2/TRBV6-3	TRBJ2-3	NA	TGTGCCAGCAGTTACGCGGGCCCCACAGATACGCAGTATTTT	CASSYAGPTDTQYF
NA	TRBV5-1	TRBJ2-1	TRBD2	TGCGCCAGCAGCTCCTTTCAGGGGCCAGCGGGAGTGGGTCTCTCCTACAATGAGCAGTTCTTC	CASSSFQGPAGVGLSYNEQFF